A selection of T cell receptor beta chains follows, all from one sample in a study of cytomegalovirus exposure and HLA in healthy donors. Assay: immunoSEQ multiplex PCR; the TCRdb copy retains only in-frame clones and omits some. The sample has about 190,000 clones; around 75% are singletons. Sample: PBMCs. These receptors originate from a woman between 25 and 40 years old in good health and CMV-seropositive. Both conserved end residues are trimmed from each CDR3. D genes are given only for firm matches.

j_call d_call v_call cdr3_aa
TRBJ2-7 . TRBV5-4 ASSLGLGTSPLY
TRBJ1-1 . TRBV6-5 ASSYGGAGNTEAF
TRBJ2-2 . TRBV7-9 ASSLAQGNTGELF
TRBJ1-1 TRBD1 TRBV7-9 ASSPDRGATEAF
TRBJ1-2 . TRBV6-6 ASSYQAGAGYT
TRBJ2-7 TRBD1 TRBV29-1 SVSTGASYEQY
TRBJ2-7 TRBD2 TRBV6-1 ASPGASGRCDEQY
TRBJ2-2 . TRBV28 ASSSHRGGTGELF
TRBJ2-5 . TRBV20-1 SAASYGTQY
TRBJ2-2 . TRBV5-1 ASTPQGVTGELF
TRBJ2-1 TRBD2 TRBV6-4 ASSPGTSGGEQF
TRBJ2-2 . TRBV12-5 ASGLTGTGELF
TRBJ1-1 . TRBV19 ASSIGQGAEAF
TRBJ2-7 TRBD1 TRBV7-2 ASSLVGGSLYEQY
TRBJ2-1 . TRBV7-9 ASSLAREGYNEQF
TRBJ1-1 . TRBV28 ASSPGTGRTEAF
TRBJ2-4 . TRBV1 TSSQGINPNPLAKNIQY
TRBJ2-1 TRBD2 TRBV28 ASSETSGSSYNEQF
TRBJ2-7 TRBD1 TRBV6-5 ASSSRLGTGGLEQY
TRBJ2-1 TRBD2 TRBV6-5 ASRLVAGGGNEQF
TRBJ1-1 . TRBV11-3 ASSLDGKNTEAF
TRBJ2-5 TRBD1 TRBV27 ASSLSDRGWETQY
TRBJ2-7 TRBD1 TRBV2 ASNEPGQGAVEQY
TRBJ1-5 . TRBV18 ASSPDSTSNQPQH
TRBJ2-5 TRBD2 TRBV5-4 ASGLSGRGETQY
TRBJ2-1 . TRBV2 ASSARGRSLKGGPGNEQF
TRBJ2-1 . TRBV27 ASSLRQAGNEQF
TRBJ2-7 . TRBV4-1 ASSLARGSEQY
TRBJ2-7 . TRBV10-3 AISEYDSGGYEQY
TRBJ2-1 TRBD2 TRBV4-1 ASSQDILAAINNEQF
TRBJ2-3 . TRBV14 ASSQDQYGTDTQY
TRBJ1-4 . TRBV6-5 ATGRRNEKLF
TRBJ2-2 . TRBV11-1 ASRLGTSTGELF
TRBJ2-1 TRBD2 TRBV7-2 ASSLATSGRGKQF
TRBJ2-7 . TRBV28 ASSRFRGPLGGEQY
TRBJ1-2 TRBD1 TRBV18 ASSLKQGAYYGYT
TRBJ1-1 . TRBV19 ASSILTGGEAF
TRBJ1-1 TRBD1 TRBV7-8 ASSLGGDSTEAF
TRBJ2-3 . TRBV5-1 ASRTGNLGVTDTQY
TRBJ2-7 . TRBV18 ASSTSYEQY
TRBJ2-7 TRBD2 TRBV15 ATSMVAGVGEQY
TRBJ2-6 . TRBV2 ASSAAGATSGANVLT
TRBJ1-5 . TRBV7-2 ASSPTRGAGQPQH
TRBJ1-5 . TRBV6-5 ASSVNQQGNQPQH
TRBJ1-1 . TRBV6-1 ASSEGWGVGVHTEAF
TRBJ1-1 TRBD1 TRBV6-5 ASSEGTGQGASF
TRBJ1-1 TRBD1 TRBV28 ASSFIGNWDQGAHTEAF
TRBJ1-2 . TRBV6-6 ASSSPSGADYGYT
TRBJ1-2 . TRBV19 ASNRQAPGGGYT